The 24 T cell receptor beta chains reported below all come from one sample, sequenced in a study of blood T cell repertoires in COVID-19. Repertoires were generated with immunoSEQ multiplex PCR, while TCRdb's copy carries only in-frame clones and drops some. The repertoire holds around 79,000 clones, with about 87% as singletons. Material: peripheral blood. All receptors derive from a human donor in a cohort sampled during active COVID-19.

The chain couples TRBV9 to TRBJ2-1; 9 bases are a match to TRBD2. V lost 0 bases to trimming and J lost 8 bases; unmatched junction nucleotides: 9. Germline CDR1 SGDLS, CDR2 YYNGEE. This CDR3 region has 16 residues. The CDR3 DNA is TGTGCCAGCAGCGTAGGGGCTAGCGGGGTTATATATGAGCAGTTCTTC. This translates into CASSVGASGVIYEQFF.

This chain links TRBV30 with TRBJ2-7, with D possibly matching TRBD1 (6 bases). The V gene lost 7 bases and the J gene lost 5 bases, with 15 bases spanning the gap. This CDR3 has 12 amino acids. Germline values: CDR1 GTSNPN, CDR2 SVGIG (reference sequence). CDR3 in DNA: TGTGCCTCCGGAGTCGCAGGGGACGAGCAGTACTTC. Amino acids: CASGVAGDEQYF.

The chain combines TRBV28 with TRBJ1-4; 10 bases match TRBD1. The CDR3 sequence is 15 residues long. Unmatched junction bases numbered 3, after V lost 1 base and J lost 7 bases. CDR1 is MDHEN, CDR2 SYDVKM, per germline. CDR3 protein: CASSLSGTGAEKLFF. DNA for the CDR3: TGTGCCAGCAGTTTATCTGGGACAGGGGCTGAAAAACTGTTTTTT.

J is TRBJ2-7 and V is TRBV7-6, with D maybe TRBD2 (7 bases). The CDR3 loop spans 16 amino acids. V shed 5 bases and J shed 1 base, with 18 bases lying between them. Per germline, CDR1 SGHVS and CDR2 FNYEAQ. CDR3 sequence (DNA): TGTGCCAGCAGCCCCGAGGTCGGGGGGCCATCCTACGAGCAGTACTTC. Protein: CASSPEVGGPSYEQYF.

This chain joins TRBV4-1 and TRBJ2-7, with D perhaps matching TRBD2 (6 bases). The CDR3 consists of 17 residues. Trimming took 0 bases from V and 2 from J, leaving 17 bases between them. The germline V gene has CDR1 MGHRA and CDR2 YSYEKL. The CDR3 is CASSQDLPVWTTYEQYF. Here the CDR3 DNA reads TGCGCCAGCAGCCAAGATCTCCCCGTTTGGACTACCTACGAGCAGTACTTC.

The rearrangement uses TRBV27 and TRBJ2-7; tentative D call: TRBD2 (5 bases). The CDR3 runs to 14 residues. Germline CDR1 and CDR2: MNHEY and SMNVEV (reference sequence). The V and J ends lost 4 bases and 2 bases respectively, with 12 bases between them. Here the CDR3 reads CASSSSATTYEQYF. The CDR3 DNA sequence: TGTGCCAGCAGTTCCAGCGCGACTACCTACGAGCAGTACTTC.

This chain links TRBV15 with TRBJ2-7; TRBD2 agrees at 7 bases. Per germline, CDR1 LNHNV and CDR2 YYDKDF (reference sequence). V dropped 1 base and J dropped 7; count of bases not matched to a gene: 7. The CDR3 spans 14 residues. The CDR3 loop reads CATSRGGGREEQYF. The CDR3 DNA reads TGTGCCACCAGCAGAGGTGGAGGGCGGGAGGAGCAGTACTTC.

V is TRBV5-1 and J is TRBJ1-6, with D possibly matching TRBD1 (6 bases). The CDR3 is 14 residues long. V was pared by 2 bases and J by 13 bases, with 16 bases between. Germline V gene lookup returns CDR1 SGHRS and CDR2 YFSETQ. The CDR3 DNA follows: TGCGCCAGCAGCTTTGGGGGCCCGCTATATCCCCTCCACTTT. Translated: CASSFGGPLYPLHF.

CDR3 DNA sequence: TGTGCCAGCAGCAACGCGGGGGCAGCCGAAGAGACCCAGTACTTC. Its protein product is CASSNAGAAEETQYF. The chain recombines TRBV11-2 with TRBJ2-5; weak D call: TRBD2 (7 bases). V shed 5 bases and J shed 3 bases, with 16 bases lying between them. This CDR3 has 15 residues. From germline, CDR1 is SGHAT and CDR2 FQNNGV.

The rearrangement joins TRBV7-8 to TRBJ2-2; D might be TRBD1 (5 bases). The CDR3 spans 15 residues. The germline CDR1 and CDR2 sequences are SGHVS and FQNEAQ. The germline V and J ends were trimmed by 0 bases and 2 bases, with 7 bases remaining between them. Here the CDR3 DNA reads TGTGCCAGCAGCTTAGCGACAGCAAACACCGGGGAGCTGTTTTTT. Translating gives CASSLATANTGELFF. Filled out from reference TRBV7-8 and TRBJ2-2, the complete variable domain reads GAGVSQSPRYKVAKRGQDVALRCDPISGHVSLFWYQQALGQGPEFLTYFQNEAQLDKSGLPSDRFFAERPEGSVSTLKIQRTQQEDSAVYLCASSLATANTGELFFGEGSRLTVL.

The genes are TRBV9 and TRBJ1-5; D is undetermined. Trimming took 2 bases from V and 3 from J, leaving 6 bases between them. The CDR3 is 13 amino acids. Germline V gene data show CDR1 as SGDLS and CDR2 as YYNGEE. The DNA for the CDR3 is TGTGCCAGCAGCGTGGGCGACAATCAGCCCCAGCATTTT. This codes for CASSVGDNQPQHF.

The chain links TRBV5-1 to TRBJ2-1; 9 nucleotides align to TRBD2. Germline V gene sequence: CDR1 SGHRS, CDR2 YFSETQ. CDR3 length: 16 residues. The junction had 6 bases not matched to a gene; V was cut back by 1 base and J by 4 bases. The CDR3 nucleotides are TGCGCCAGCAGCTTGTGGGCTAGCGGGACATACAATGAGCAGTTCTTC. It specifies CASSLWASGTYNEQFF.

This clone has a single count. Other DNA sequences in this specimen translate into the identical CDR3. The chain links TRBV23-1 to TRBJ2-5, with TRBD1 as a possible D gene (6 bases). TRBV23-1 is annotated as an ORF whose role is uncertain. Trimming took 0 bases from V and 2 from J, leaving 13 bases between them. The CDR3 extends over 16 amino acids. In DNA form, the CDR3 reads TGCGCCAGCAGTCAATCGATCAGAGGACAGCAAGAGACCCAGTACTTC. It encodes CASSQSIRGQQETQYF.

V usage is TRBV6-4 and J usage is TRBJ2-2, with 9 bases matching TRBD1. The CDR3 covers 15 residues. With 7 bases clipped from V and 6 bases from J, the junction kept 9 bases outside the gene matches. Germline assignment: CDR1 MRHNA and CDR2 SNTAGT. CDR3 loop: CASTRDREGSGELFF. In nucleotides, the CDR3 is TGTGCCAGCACCAGGGACAGGGAAGGTTCCGGGGAGCTGTTTTTT.

This clone was recorded only once. The chain employs TRBV19 and TRBJ1-5; 10 bases line up with TRBD1. Germline lookup yields CDR1 LNHDA and CDR2 SQIVND (reference sequence). The trim removed 4 bases at V and 4 bases at J, leaving 7 bases unmatched. This CDR3 is built from 16 residues. CDR3 sequence (DNA): TGTGCCAGTAGTAACCCGGGACAGGGGTGGAATCAGCCCCAGCATTTT. It is translated as CASSNPGQGWNQPQHF.

V is TRBV6-5 and J is TRBJ2-3; 13 nucleotides line up with TRBD2. Unmatched junction bases numbered 6, after V lost 8 bases and J lost 4 bases. CDR3 size: 15 residues. CDR1 MNHEY and CDR2 SVGAGI come from the germline V gene. The CDR3 DNA sequence: TGTGCCAGCCAAGGACTAGCGGGAGTGTCAGATACGCAGTATTTT. Its protein product is CASQGLAGVSDTQYF.

V and J are TRBV4-2 and TRBJ1-1; 10 bases align to TRBD1. Per germline, CDR1 LGHNA and CDR2 YNFKEQ. The junction had 3 bases not matched to a gene; V was cut back by 2 bases and J by 6 bases. CDR3 size: 14 residues. The CDR3 is CASSQRGQGAEAFF. CDR3 DNA: TGTGCCAGCAGCCAACGCGGACAGGGGGCTGAAGCTTTCTTT.

The chain joins TRBV28 to TRBJ2-7, with TRBD1 identical over 7 bases. Per the germline V gene, CDR1 is MDHEN and CDR2 is SYDVKM. The CDR3 totals 13 residues. J lost 2 bases, V lost 5 bases, and 3 bases had no gene match. The DNA for the CDR3 is TGTGCCAGCAGTGGACAGGCCACCTACGAGCAGTACTTC. It encodes CASSGQATYEQYF.

This chain uses TRBV27 with TRBJ2-3, with D possibly being TRBD2 (6 bases). Per germline, CDR1 MNHEY and CDR2 SMNVEV (reference sequence). This CDR3 contains 14 residues. Trimming took 4 bases from V and 3 from J, leaving 11 bases between them. CDR3 region: CASSWRDWTDTQYF. In nucleotides, the CDR3 is TGTGCCAGCAGTTGGCGGGACTGGACAGATACGCAGTATTTT.

The rearrangement links TRBV5-1 to TRBJ2-3; 9 bases are shared with TRBD1. CDR1 SGHRS and CDR2 YFSETQ come from the germline V gene. The CDR3 is made up of 15 amino acids. Trimming at V came to 4 bases and at J to 2 bases, leaving 5 bases not matched to a gene. The chain's CDR3 is CASSPGQGFTDTQYF. Here the CDR3 DNA reads TGCGCCAGCAGCCCGGGACAGGGATTCACAGATACGCAGTATTTT. The complete variable domain, with remaining parts taken from reference TRBV5-1 and TRBJ2-3, reads KAGVTQTPRYLIKTRGQQVTLSCSPISGHRSVSWYQQTPGQGLQFLFEYFSETQRNKGNFPGRFSGRQFSNSRSEMNVSTLELGDSALYLCASSPGQGFTDTQYFGPGTRLTVL.

The gene calls are TRBV5-4 and TRBJ2-2; possibly TRBD2 for D (6 bases). The CDR3 consists of 15 residues. Germline loops: CDR1 SGHNT, CDR2 YYREEE (reference sequence). V lost 0 bases and J 6 bases, leaving 12 bases between the germline ends. The CDR3 nucleotides read TGTGCCAGCAGCTTGGCCGGGAGCATGGCCGGGGAGCTGTTTTTT. Protein sequence: CASSLAGSMAGELFF.

This chain joins TRBV7-2 and TRBJ2-3; 7 bases align to TRBD2. J lost 0 bases, V lost 0 bases, and 3 bases had no gene match. This CDR3 is 16 amino acids long. CDR1 and CDR2 (germline): SGHTA, FQGNSA. CDR3 nucleotides: TGTGCCAGCAGCTTAGCCGGCGGGAGCAGCACAGATACGCAGTATTTT. This gives the protein CASSLAGGSSTDTQYF.

The chain has TRBV7-8 and TRBJ2-7, with D possibly TRBD1 on 6 matching bases. The germline V gene encodes CDR1 SGHVS and CDR2 FQNEAQ. The V gene lost 5 bases and the J gene lost 2 bases, with 16 bases spanning the gap. The CDR3 spans 15 residues. CDR3 coding DNA: TGTGCCAGCAGCGAGATGGACAGTACGACCTACGAGCAGTACTTC. This translates into CASSEMDSTTYEQYF.

The chain has TRBV2 and TRBJ2-1, with 9 bases fitting TRBD1. The germline V gene has CDR1 SNHLY and CDR2 FYNNEI. This CDR3 comprises 15 residues. The J segment lost 4 bases and the V segment lost 7 bases, leaving 8 bases of the junction unmatched. As DNA, the CDR3 is TGTGCCAGCAAACAGGGGGCACGTTTTTACAATGAGCAGTTCTTC. Its protein is CASKQGARFYNEQFF.